These 16 T cell receptor beta chains were all obtained from the same sample, sequenced in a study of blood T cell repertoires in COVID-19. Profiled with immunoSEQ multiplex PCR; TCRdb holds only in-frame clones, not every one. This table holds hundreds of thousands of clones, 88% found once. The sample was peripheral blood. All receptors derive from a woman between 45 and 65 years old with active or convalescent COVID-19.

This sequence joins TRBV27 and TRBJ1-5, with D tentatively TRBD1 (6 bases). CDR3 size: 14 residues. Germline loops: CDR1 MNHEY, CDR2 SMNVEV (reference sequence). The V gene lost 0 bases and the J gene lost 9 bases, with 12 bases spanning the gap. In DNA, the CDR3 is TGTGCCAGCAGTTTATCGAGGCAAGGGGGGCCCCAGCATTTT. It is translated as CASSLSRQGGPQHF.

This rearrangement joins TRBV5-6 to TRBJ2-1; weak D call: TRBD2 (5 bases). The CDR3 covers 16 residues. Between the trimmed V and J ends, which lost 2 bases and 0 bases, there was a span of 12 bases. Germline V gene data show CDR1 as SGHDT and CDR2 as YYEEEE. CDR3 region: CASSFGVASSYNEQFF. As DNA, the CDR3 is TGTGCCAGCAGCTTCGGCGTAGCGAGCTCCTACAATGAGCAGTTCTTC. The full variable domain, rest sourced from reference TRBV5-6 and TRBJ2-1, is DAGVTQSPTHLIKTRGQQVTLRCSPKSGHDTVSWYQQALGQGPQFIFQYYEEEERQRGNFPDRFSGHQFPNYSSELNVNALLLGDSALYLCASSFGVASSYNEQFFGPGTRLTVL.

This chain joins TRBV2 and TRBJ2-5; TRBD2 matches at 7 bases. V lost 3 bases, J lost 3 bases, and 4 bases stayed unmatched. The CDR3 is 14 amino acids. Germline CDR1 reads SNHLY; CDR2 reads FYNNEI. DNA for the CDR3: TGTGCCAGCAGTGATGGCCTAGCGGAAGAGACCCAGTACTTC. Amino acid sequence: CASSDGLAEETQYF.

The chain combines TRBV18 with TRBJ2-7; TRBD2 agrees at 7 bases. The CDR3 runs to 17 residues. With V trimmed by 0 bases and J by 5 bases, 13 bases remained unmatched. Germline V gene sequence: CDR1 KGHSH, CDR2 LQKENI. The CDR3 loop reads CASSPPGGSILGDEQYF. For the CDR3, the DNA is TGTGCCAGCTCACCACCGGGGGGGAGTATCTTAGGGGACGAGCAGTACTTC.

This clone showed up just once. The rearrangement uses TRBV9 and TRBJ2-1; 8 positions match TRBD1. The CDR3 length is 16 residues. Germline lookup yields CDR1 SGDLS and CDR2 YYNGEE. J lost 5 bases, V lost 4 bases, and 11 bases had no gene match. CDR3 DNA sequence: TGTGCCAGCAGCCAAAAGCCGGGACAGGAACACAATGAGCAGTTCTTC. Protein sequence: CASSQKPGQEHNEQFF.

With respect to this clone: Other DNA sequences in the sample encode the same CDR3. This rearrangement joins TRBV12-3 or TRBV12-4 to TRBJ2-5, with 7 bases aligning to TRBD2. The V and J ends lost 3 bases and 2 bases, in that order; junction bases with no gene match: 0. CDR3 size: 13 residues. CDR3 in DNA: TGTGCCAGCAGTTTCGGGGGGCAAGAGACCCAGTACTTC. This sequence encodes CASSFGGQETQYF.

The V call is TRBV21-1, the J call TRBJ2-7; TRBD2, as called in the table, went unchecked against the DNA. TRBV21-1 is a pseudogene locus. The CDR3 contains 13 residues. The CDR3 loop reads CASSNPRGYEQYF. The CDR3 bases are TGTGCCAGCAGCAACCCCCGCGGCTACGAGCAGTACTTC.

The genes are TRBV5-1 and TRBJ1-4; 8 bases agree with TRBD1. The CDR3 totals 17 residues. Losses at the gene ends were 3 bases for V and 4 bases for J; bases not matched to a gene: 11. Germline V lookup: CDR1 SGHRS, CDR2 YFSETQ. CDR3 in DNA: TGCGCCAGCAGCTCCGGGACAGGAGTGTCGGGTAATGAAAAACTGTTTTTT. Translation: CASSSGTGVSGNEKLFF. Drawing the rest from reference TRBV5-1 and TRBJ1-4, the complete variable domain is KAGVTQTPRYLIKTRGQQVTLSCSPISGHRSVSWYQQTPGQGLQFLFEYFSETQRNKGNFPGRFSGRQFSNSRSEMNVSTLELGDSALYLCASSSGTGVSGNEKLFFGSGTQLSVL.

The chain carries TRBV4-3 and TRBJ2-1, with 9 bases aligning to TRBD2. CDR3 length: 16 amino acids. With 0 bases clipped from V and 2 bases from J, the junction kept 2 bases outside the gene matches. Germline assignment: CDR1 LGHNA and CDR2 YSLEER. The CDR3 spells CASSQDKRGAYNEQFF. Written as DNA, the CDR3 is TGCGCCAGCAGCCAAGATAAGCGGGGGGCCTACAATGAGCAGTTCTTC.

The chain has TRBV30 and TRBJ1-2, with TRBD1 identical over 8 bases. In germline, CDR1 is GTSNPN, CDR2 SVGIG (reference sequence). The CDR3 has 13 amino acids. V lost 1 base to trimming and J lost 8 bases; unmatched junction nucleotides: 6. The chain's CDR3 is CAWSGKQGVGYTF. DNA of the CDR3: TGTGCCTGGAGTGGCAAACAGGGGGTAGGCTACACCTTC.

The rearrangement links TRBV28 to TRBJ1-6, with D perhaps matching TRBD1 (6 bases). CDR3 length equals 16 residues. CDR1 is MDHEN, CDR2 SYDVKM, per germline. V gave up 7 bases and J gave up 3 bases, with 16 bases separating them. In nucleotides, the CDR3 is TGTGCCAGCACCCCCTCTGGACAGATCTATAATTCACCCCTCCACTTT. It is translated as CASTPSGQIYNSPLHF. Looking up the rest from reference TRBV28 and TRBJ1-6 gives the full variable domain: DVKVTQSSRYLVKRTGEKVFLECVQDMDHENMFWYRQDPGLGLRLIYFSYDVKMKEKGDIPEGYSVSREKKERFSLILESASTNQTSMYLCASTPSGQIYNSPLHFGNGTRLTVT.

V and J are TRBV11-2 and TRBJ2-1; D may be TRBD2 (6 bases). The germline V gene has CDR1 SGHAT and CDR2 FQNNGV. The CDR3 contains 16 residues. Trimming removed 4 bases from V and 7 bases from J, with 20 bases in between. The CDR3 loop reads CASSSLGGSRGNEQFF. In DNA form, the CDR3 reads TGTGCCAGCAGCTCGCTTGGGGGGTCCCGGGGGAATGAGCAGTTCTTC.

The chain employs TRBV18 and TRBJ1-4; 8 bases fit TRBD1. This CDR3 has 15 residues. The junction had 7 bases not matched to a gene; V was cut back by 3 bases and J by 7 bases. Germline assignment: CDR1 KGHSH and CDR2 LQKENI. The CDR3 loop reads CASSPLQGESEKLFF. The CDR3 DNA follows: TGTGCCAGCTCACCCCTACAGGGGGAGAGTGAAAAACTGTTTTTT. Looking up the rest from reference TRBV18 and TRBJ1-4 gives the full variable domain: NAGVMQNPRHLVRRRGQEARLRCSPMKGHSHVYWYRQLPEEGLKFMVYLQKENIIDESGMPKERFSAEFPKEGPSILRIQQVVRGDSAAYFCASSPLQGESEKLFFGSGTQLSVL.

The rearrangement uses TRBV14 and TRBJ2-1; maybe TRBD1 (6 bases). Trimming pared 5 bases from V and 6 bases from J, leaving 11 bases between. The CDR3 is 13 residues long. In germline, CDR1 is SGHDN, CDR2 FVKESK. DNA of the CDR3: TGTGCCAGCAGCTTAGGACAGACCAATGAGCAGTTCTTC. It codes for CASSLGQTNEQFF.

CDR3 coding DNA: TGCGCCAGCAGCTCAGGGGACCCGAACACCGGGGAGCTGTTTTTT. It codes for CASSSGDPNTGELFF. The chain has TRBV5-1 and TRBJ2-2, with D possibly being TRBD1 (6 bases). CDR1 SGHRS and CDR2 YFSETQ come from the germline V gene. The CDR3 loop spans 15 amino acids. V was clipped by 3 bases and J by 0 bases, with 9 bases between them.

The chain links TRBV6-2 or TRBV6-3 to TRBJ1-5; a possible D gene is TRBD1 (6 bases). The CDR3 is 17 residues long. Germline lookup yields CDR1 MNHEY and CDR2 SVGEGT. Trimming stripped 1 base from V and 5 bases from J, with 18 bases between. The CDR3: CASSYYLGGRRDQPQHF. CDR3 DNA sequence: TGTGCCAGCAGTTACTACCTGGGGGGGCGCCGTGATCAGCCCCAGCATTTT.